These 4 T cell receptor beta chains originate from one sample sequenced in a study of blood T cell repertoires in COVID-19. Produced via immunoSEQ multiplex PCR; TCRdb's table is partial and in-frame only. The data show fewer than 90,000 clones, 70% to 80% seen once. Source material: peripheral blood. Source of these receptors: a human donor in a cohort sampled during active COVID-19.

The chain recombines TRBV5-1 with TRBJ2-2; TRBD2 aligns across 8 bases. This CDR3 has 17 amino acids. The V gene end was trimmed by 4 bases and the J gene end by 5 bases; junction bases not matched to a gene: 13. The germline gives CDR1 SGHRS, CDR2 YFSETQ. Here the CDR3 reads CASSPPKLADGTGELFF. DNA of the CDR3: TGCGCCAGCAGCCCACCCAAACTAGCGGACGGGACCGGGGAGCTGTTTTTT.

CDR3 nucleotides: TGTGCCAGTACCCGGACACCCCGGGGGGACACTGAAGCTTTCTTT. Amino acids: CASTRTPRGDTEAFF. The V gene is TRBV19, the J gene TRBJ1-1, with D tentatively TRBD1 (5 bases). Germline CDR1 is LNHDA and CDR2 is SQIVND (reference sequence). Trimming shortened V by 7 bases and J by 3 bases, and 18 bases separated the two germline ends. This CDR3 is built from 15 residues.

The chain employs TRBV21-1 and TRBJ1-6; TRBD1, the table's D call, was not compared with the DNA. TRBV21-1 is recorded as a pseudogene. The length of the CDR3 is 16 residues. This CDR3 is CASSGVDYRTNSPLHF. DNA of the CDR3: TGTGCCAGCAGCGGGGTCGATTACAGGACGAATTCACCCCTCCACTTT.

The V gene is TRBV7-9, the J gene TRBJ1-4; TRBD1 aligns across 11 bases. The trim removed 1 base at V and 7 bases at J, leaving 5 bases unmatched. Germline CDR1 reads SEHNR; CDR2 reads FQNEAQ (reference sequence). This CDR3 spans 16 amino acids. The CDR3 is CASSLERGTGGEKLFF. The CDR3 nucleotides read TGTGCCAGCAGCTTAGAGAGGGGGACAGGGGGTGAAAAACTGTTTTTT.